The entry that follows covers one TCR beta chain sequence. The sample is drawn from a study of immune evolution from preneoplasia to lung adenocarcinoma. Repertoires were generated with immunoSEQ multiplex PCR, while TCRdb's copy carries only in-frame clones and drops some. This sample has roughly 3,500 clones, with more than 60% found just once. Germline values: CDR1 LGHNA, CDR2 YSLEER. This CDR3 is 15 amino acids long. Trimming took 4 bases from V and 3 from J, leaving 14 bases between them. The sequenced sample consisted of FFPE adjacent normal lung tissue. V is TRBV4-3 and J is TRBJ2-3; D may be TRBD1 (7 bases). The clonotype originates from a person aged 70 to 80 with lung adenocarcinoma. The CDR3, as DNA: TGCGCCAGCAGCCGAGGAGGGGGCTGGACAGATACGCAGTATTTT. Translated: CASSRGGGWTDTQYF.